The TCR beta chain described here comes from a study of blood T cell repertoires in COVID-19. Study at large: Acute-phase and convalescent COVID-19 samples originated in the United States, Italy and Spain.

CDR1 and CDR2 from the germline V gene are SNHLY and FYNNEI. The V and J ends lost 2 bases and 3 bases respectively, with 8 bases between them. This CDR3 comprises 13 residues. Per the original methods: Reference gene primers were amplified, and this amplification served to estimate nucleated cell counts. Libraries were prepared by immunoSEQ multiplex PCR; TCRdb keeps only in-frame clonotypes and omits some of them. V and J calls plus clone size are reproduced from that table; the DNA served to infer D and trimming. Of around 220,000 clones listed, approximately 80% are singletons. This TCR was recovered from an elderly woman with active or convalescent COVID-19. This rearrangement joins TRBV2 to TRBJ2-7; D not resolved. Material: peripheral blood. The CDR3 sequence is CASSEYRDYEQYF. As DNA, the CDR3 is TGTGCCAGCAGTGAATACAGAGACTACGAGCAGTACTTC.